This TCR beta chain was found in a study of CD8 T cells in ankylosing spondylitis. Study-level points and caveats: Characteristic, it appeared, of ankylosing spondylitis blood was a TCR beta motif of eight highly homologous variants.

With respect to this clonotype: Its antigen is currently unknown.

From germline, CDR1 is SGHNT and CDR2 YENEEA. Trimming left V 4 bases short and J 2 bases short, with 9 bases between. The CDR3 spans 14 residues. Molecular-barcoded quantitative 5'-RACE produced these TCR beta libraries. TCRdb itself ran the 5' RACE reads through MiXCR, one entry per CDR3 protein. The sample contains fewer than 500,000 distinct CDR3 sequences, roughly 25% of which appear only once. This chain connects TRBV11-3 to TRBJ2-1; D may correspond to TRBD1 or TRBD2 (5 bases each). The TCR originated in a male donor with ankylosing spondylitis. The sample taken for sequencing was blood, either unsorted or a sorted T cell fraction (not recorded which). The CDR3 nucleotides are TGTGCCAGCAGCTATCGGGACGCCTACAATGAGCAGTTCTTC. Its translation: CASSYRDAYNEQFF.